The 28 T cell receptor beta chains given below trace back to one sample, sequenced in a study of blood T cells in healthy people across ages. Together with a sample-barcoded 5' primer, a J-beta primer mix was included in a second PCR lasting about 7 to 12 cycles. MiXCR, run by TCRdb on the 5' RACE reads, gives a single entry per CDR3 protein. The profile shows 850,000 or so distinct CDR3 sequences, less than 35% of them singletons. Sequenced: blood. The receptors stem from a woman at least 80 years old in good health.

This chain joins TRBV11-2 and TRBJ1-4; D is undetermined. V was clipped by 5 bases and J by 15 bases, with 19 bases between them. The CDR3 runs 13 residues. Germline V gene data show CDR1 as SGHAT and CDR2 as FQNNGV. CDR3 nucleotide sequence: TGTGCCAGCAGCAAGGACCTCAACACTTCGGTGTTTTTT. It is translated as CASSKDLNTSVFF.

In this sample, this clonotype turned up a few times. This chain uses TRBV19 with TRBJ2-7, with D unclear. This CDR3 has 15 residues. Trimming left V 5 bases short and J 0 bases short, with 14 bases between. The V gene's germline CDR1 is LNHDA and CDR2 SQIVND (reference sequence). The CDR3 is CASSRAVTSSYEQYF. The CDR3 DNA is TGTGCCAGTAGTCGCGCGGTTACGAGCTCCTACGAGCAGTACTTC.

This clonotype has only a few counts. The chain combines TRBV20-1 with TRBJ1-4; D is uncertain. Germline-derived CDR1 and CDR2 are DFQATT and SNEGSKA (reference sequence). The CDR3 contains 12 residues. V was clipped by 2 bases and J by 7 bases, with 8 bases between them. CDR3 nucleotides: TGCAGTGCTAGACTTAAGGGTGAAAAACTGTTTTTT. Its translation: CSARLKGEKLFF.

For this clonotype: A much larger clone lies a single base off, so this may be a read error. The CDR3, as DNA: TGCAGTGCTAGAGATAACAGATTTGGTGGTACGCAGTATTTT. Encoded protein: CSARDNRFGGTQYF. The V call is TRBV20-1, the J call TRBJ2-3; D unresolved. The CDR3 is 14 amino acids. Germline CDR1 is DFQATT and CDR2 is SNEGSKA (reference sequence). The germline V and J ends were trimmed by 0 bases and 8 bases, with 15 bases remaining between them.

The chain uses TRBV19 and TRBJ2-7; weak D call: TRBD1 (6 bases). Per the germline V gene, CDR1 is LNHDA and CDR2 is SQIVND (reference sequence). Between the trimmed V and J ends, which lost 5 bases and 4 bases, there was a span of 12 bases. The CDR3 consists of 13 residues. The CDR3 DNA reads TGTGCCAGTAGTGTCGACAGGAGGTACGAGCAGTACTTC. It yields the protein CASSVDRRYEQYF.

This clonotype has a count of ten or more. The rearrangement links TRBV12-3 or TRBV12-4 to TRBJ2-5, with no clear D. This CDR3 contains 13 residues. The ends were cut back, 5 bases at V and 6 bases at J, with 13 bases in the middle. The DNA for the CDR3 is TGTGCCAGCAGTAACCCGCCGGGCCAGACCCAGTACTTC. This gives the protein CASSNPPGQTQYF.

Notes on this clonotype: The junction does not match germline at one end; this may be a read error. V and J are TRBV20-1 and TRBJ1-5; D uncertain. The CDR3 is 12 residues long. Germline V gene lookup returns CDR1 DFQATT and CDR2 SNEGSKA (reference sequence). The CDR3 protein is CRARVGQQPQHF. CDR3 nucleotides: TGCAGGGCTAGAGTTGGGCAGCAGCCCCAGCATTTT.

This clonotype was seen ten or more times. The CDR3 spells CASSPRGQASYNEQFF. CDR3 bases: TGCGCCAGCAGCCCTAGGGGACAGGCCTCCTACAATGAGCAGTTCTTC. This rearrangement joins TRBV4-3 to TRBJ2-1, with 8 bases identical to TRBD1. Germline CDR1 and CDR2: LGHNA and YSLEER. This CDR3 has 16 amino acids. V shed 4 bases and J 0 bases; nucleotides not matched to a gene: 5.

Details on this clonotype: A much larger clone is a single base away; this may be a read error. The chain is built from TRBV5-5 and TRBJ2-5; 11 bases fit TRBD2. The V segment lost 2 bases and the J segment 11 bases; nucleotides outside the gene matches: 20. From germline, CDR1 is SGHKS and CDR2 YYEKEE (reference sequence). The CDR3 has 18 amino acids. The CDR3: CASSFSASGGTPTYEQYF. The DNA for the CDR3 is TGTGCCAGCAGCTTTTCGGCTAGCGGGGGGACACCCACCTATGAGCAGTACTTC.

The V call is TRBV15, the J call TRBJ1-2; weak D call: TRBD1 (5 bases). This CDR3 comprises 14 residues. The ends were cut back, 4 bases at V and 2 bases at J, with 11 bases in the middle. Germline assignment: CDR1 LNHNV and CDR2 YYDKDF (reference sequence). In nucleotides, the CDR3 is TGTGCCACCAGCAAAGCAGGGATAAACTATGGCTACACCTTC. This sequence encodes CATSKAGINYGYTF.

The chain links TRBV4-3 to TRBJ2-2; TRBD2 aligns across 8 bases. This CDR3 is 15 amino acids long. The junction had 9 bases not matched to a gene; V was cut back by 3 bases and J by 9 bases. The germline V gene has CDR1 LGHNA and CDR2 YSLEER. CDR3 region: CASSHVGGVSRELFF. DNA of the CDR3: TGCGCCAGCAGCCACGTCGGGGGGGTAAGCCGGGAGCTGTTTTTT.

The chain recombines TRBV20-1 with TRBJ2-7; D ambiguous. CDR1 and CDR2 (germline): DFQATT, SNEGSKA (reference sequence). There are 14 residues in the CDR3. V was trimmed by 0 bases and J by 0 bases, leaving 9 bases between them. CDR3 sequence: CSARDLDNSYEQYF. The CDR3 bases are TGCAGTGCTAGAGACCTCGACAACTCCTACGAGCAGTACTTC.

This clonotype was detected ten times or more. The rearrangement uses TRBV5-5 and TRBJ2-7, with a tentative D call TRBD1 (6 bases). The CDR3 length is 15 residues. Per the germline V gene, CDR1 is SGHKS and CDR2 is YYEKEE (reference sequence). V dropped 0 bases and J dropped 4 bases, with 14 bases sitting between them. The CDR3 reads CASSLGQGFWYEQYF. The CDR3 DNA is TGTGCCAGCAGCTTGGGTCAGGGGTTTTGGTACGAGCAGTACTTC.

This clonotype appeared many times. The gene calls are TRBV20-1 and TRBJ1-2; 7 nucleotides match TRBD1. Germline CDR1 DFQATT, CDR2 SNEGSKA (reference sequence). V was clipped by 2 bases and J by 13 bases; unmatched bases: 7. The CDR3 loop spans 11 amino acids. The CDR3 is CSARLQGLTTF. CDR3 DNA sequence: TGCAGTGCTAGACTACAGGGGTTAACCACCTTC.

The chain uses TRBV24-1 and TRBJ1-4; 7 bases align to TRBD1. V trimming: 3 bases; J trimming: 7 bases; junction bases outside the gene matches: 10. The length of the CDR3 is 16 residues. The V gene's germline CDR1 is KGHDR and CDR2 SFDVKD. CDR3 DNA sequence: TGTGCCACCAGTGATCCAACGACAGGGCTTGGTGAAAAACTGTTTTTT. This codes for CATSDPTTGLGEKLFF.

This clonotype was seen many times. The V gene is TRBV12-3 or TRBV12-4, the J gene TRBJ2-1; D remains unclear. This CDR3 region has 13 residues. Trimming removed 1 base at V and 6 bases at J, with 7 bases between. CDR3 protein: CASSLGARNEQFF. CDR3 sequence (DNA): TGTGCCAGCAGTTTAGGAGCTCGCAATGAGCAGTTCTTC.

This chain connects TRBV20-1 to TRBJ1-2, with no clear D. The ends were cut back, 6 bases at V and 0 bases at J, with 17 bases in the middle. The CDR3 length is 15 residues. Germline CDR1 is DFQATT and CDR2 is SNEGSKA (reference sequence). The CDR3 reads CSAPTRAEANYGYTF. CDR3 sequence (DNA): TGCAGTGCCCCAACTCGGGCGGAAGCTAACTATGGCTACACCTTC.

In this sample, this clonotype turned up many times. The chain is built from TRBV27 and TRBJ1-2, with 7 bases fitting TRBD1. V lost 10 bases to trimming and J lost 4 bases; unmatched junction nucleotides: 12. The germline CDR1 and CDR2 sequences are MNHEY and SMNVEV (reference sequence). The CDR3 is 14 amino acids. The chain's CDR3 is CATFGGQEPYGYTF. The CDR3 DNA is TGTGCCACCTTCGGTGGACAGGAACCCTATGGCTACACCTTC.

This clonotype came up once. Compared with germline, one end of the junction differs, possibly owing to a read error. V is TRBV9 and J is TRBJ2-3; TRBD2 aligns across 7 bases. The CDR3 consists of 15 residues. Germline loops: CDR1 SGDLS, CDR2 YYNGEE. CDR3 sequence reads: CASSGGDGYADTRYF. The CDR3 nucleotides read TGTGCCAGCAGTGGGGGGGATGGGTACGCAGATACGCGGTATTTT.

Note on this clonotype: A single base separates this from a much larger clone, so it may be a read error. The rearrangement uses TRBV6-5 and TRBJ2-3; the D gene is possibly TRBD1 (5 bases). The CDR3 length is 14 residues. V gave up 6 bases and J gave up 2 bases, with 12 bases separating them. Germline V gene sequence: CDR1 MNHEY, CDR2 SVGAGI. CDR3 bases: TGTGCCAGCAGCCAAGGGGCCGCCACAGATACGCAGTATTTT. It is translated as CASSQGAATDTQYF.

The V and J genes are TRBV4-1 and TRBJ2-1, with a weak D call TRBD1 (6 bases). The CDR3 totals 15 residues. Trimming removed 11 bases at V and 5 bases at J, with 22 bases between. Germline CDR1 and CDR2: MGHRA and YSYEKL. Written as DNA, the CDR3 is TGCGCCTGCAATACGGGCTGGGGGCGGAACAATGAGCAGTTCTTC. Protein product: CACNTGWGRNNEQFF.

This clonotype has at least ten counts. The V call is TRBV20-1, the J call TRBJ2-3, with a possible D match to TRBD1 (5 bases). The CDR3 runs 14 residues. V dropped 0 bases and J dropped 3 bases, with 10 bases sitting between them. The V gene's germline CDR1 is DFQATT and CDR2 SNEGSKA (reference sequence). The CDR3 DNA sequence: TGCAGTGCTAGAGATCAGGGTTGGACAGATACGCAGTATTTT. Translation: CSARDQGWTDTQYF.

The chain links TRBV4-3 to TRBJ2-6; D gene uncertain. V was shortened by 1 base and J by 0 bases, with 7 bases between the two germline ends. This CDR3 has 16 residues. CDR1 LGHNA and CDR2 YSLEER come from the germline V gene. The chain's CDR3 is CASSQAQSSGANVLTF. The CDR3 DNA reads TGCGCCAGCAGCCAAGCACAGTCCTCTGGGGCCAACGTCCTGACTTTC.

This clonotype was seen many times. The chain uses TRBV3-1 and TRBJ2-7, with 7 bases lining up with TRBD1. With 0 bases clipped from V and 6 bases from J, the junction kept 2 bases outside the gene matches. Germline values: CDR1 LGHDT, CDR2 YNNKEL (reference sequence). CDR3 length: 13 residues. As DNA, the CDR3 is TGTGCCAGCAGCCAAGACGACAGGGCCGAGCAGTACTTC. Amino acid sequence: CASSQDDRAEQYF.

This clonotype has a count of ten or more. The genes are TRBV12-3 or TRBV12-4 and TRBJ1-6; TRBD1 agrees at 7 bases. V dropped 5 bases and J dropped 8; count of bases not matched to a gene: 9. The CDR3 runs 15 residues. The CDR3 DNA reads as TGTGCCAGCAGTCAACTCGGGACAGCGTATTCACCCCTCCACTTT. It specifies CASSQLGTAYSPLHF.

In this sample, this clonotype turned up many times. V gene TRBV20-1 combines with J gene TRBJ2-3, with TRBD1 matching over 7 bases. The CDR3 is made up of 14 amino acids. Germline CDR1 DFQATT, CDR2 SNEGSKA (reference sequence). After removal of 5 bases from V and 1 base from J, the junction contained 6 bases not matched to a gene. The CDR3 DNA reads as TGCAGTGCTTGTAAGGGGGCGGGCACAGATACGCAGTATTTT. Translating it yields CSACKGAGTDTQYF.

This chain connects TRBV28 to TRBJ2-7, with 11 bases that match TRBD2. The trim removed 4 bases at V and 8 bases at J, leaving 10 bases unmatched. This CDR3 comprises 15 residues. The germline V gene has CDR1 MDHEN and CDR2 SYDVKM. For the CDR3, the DNA is TGTGCCAGCAGTTCCCTAGCGGGGGGTCTCAAAAAGCAGTACTTC. This sequence encodes CASSSLAGGLKKQYF.

This chain connects TRBV12-3 or TRBV12-4 to TRBJ2-3; 7 bases agree with TRBD2. The V segment lost 8 bases and the J segment 6 bases; nucleotides outside the gene matches: 11. The CDR3 extends over 14 amino acids. The CDR3 reads CASGSPAGADTQYF. The CDR3 DNA reads as TGTGCCAGCGGTTCCCCCGCGGGAGCGGATACGCAGTATTTT.